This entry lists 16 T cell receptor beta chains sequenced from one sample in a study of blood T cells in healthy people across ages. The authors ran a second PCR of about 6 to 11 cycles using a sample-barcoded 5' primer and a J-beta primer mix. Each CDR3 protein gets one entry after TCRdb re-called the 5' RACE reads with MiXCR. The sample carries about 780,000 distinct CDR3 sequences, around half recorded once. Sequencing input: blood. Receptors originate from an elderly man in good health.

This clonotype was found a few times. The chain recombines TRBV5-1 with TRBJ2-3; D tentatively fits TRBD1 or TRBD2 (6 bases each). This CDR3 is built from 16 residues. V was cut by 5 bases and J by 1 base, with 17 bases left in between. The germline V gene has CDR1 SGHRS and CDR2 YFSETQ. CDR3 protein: CASSKIGQRGTDTQYF. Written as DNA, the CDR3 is TGCGCCAGCAGTAAGATTGGACAGCGGGGCACAGATACGCAGTATTTT.

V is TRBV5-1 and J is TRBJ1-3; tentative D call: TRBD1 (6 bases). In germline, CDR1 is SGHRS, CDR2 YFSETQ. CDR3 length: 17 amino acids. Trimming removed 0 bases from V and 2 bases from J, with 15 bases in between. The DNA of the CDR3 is TGCGCCAGCAGCTTGGCCCCAGAGGGGGATGCTGGAAACACCATATATTTT. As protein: CASSLAPEGDAGNTIYF.

The CDR3 DNA reads TGTGCCAGCAGTTACATGAGGCGTACCGAGCAGTACTTC. Its protein is CASSYMRRTEQYF. This chain connects TRBV6-5 to TRBJ2-7, with D uncertain. The germline CDR1 and CDR2 sequences are MNHEY and SVGAGI. The CDR3 spans 13 residues. The germline V and J ends were trimmed by 2 bases and 6 bases, with 11 bases remaining between them.

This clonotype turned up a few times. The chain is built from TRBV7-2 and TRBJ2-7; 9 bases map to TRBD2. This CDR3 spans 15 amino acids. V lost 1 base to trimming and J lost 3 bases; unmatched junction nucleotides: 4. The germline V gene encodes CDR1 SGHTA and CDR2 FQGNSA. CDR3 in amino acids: CASSLDPSGNYEQYF. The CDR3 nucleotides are TGTGCCAGCAGCTTAGATCCTAGCGGGAACTACGAGCAGTACTTC.

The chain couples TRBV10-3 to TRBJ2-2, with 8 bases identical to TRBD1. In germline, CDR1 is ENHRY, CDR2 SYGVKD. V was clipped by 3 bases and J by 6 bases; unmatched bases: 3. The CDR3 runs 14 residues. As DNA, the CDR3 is TGTGCCATCAGTGACAGGGGGCAGGCCGGGGAGCTGTTTTTT. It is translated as CAISDRGQAGELFF.

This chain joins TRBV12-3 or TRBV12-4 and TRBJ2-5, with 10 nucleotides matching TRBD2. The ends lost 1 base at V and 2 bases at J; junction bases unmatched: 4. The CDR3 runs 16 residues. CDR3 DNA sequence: TGTGCCAGCAGTTTAGGTCCTAGCGGGGGACAAGAGACCCAGTACTTC. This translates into CASSLGPSGGQETQYF.

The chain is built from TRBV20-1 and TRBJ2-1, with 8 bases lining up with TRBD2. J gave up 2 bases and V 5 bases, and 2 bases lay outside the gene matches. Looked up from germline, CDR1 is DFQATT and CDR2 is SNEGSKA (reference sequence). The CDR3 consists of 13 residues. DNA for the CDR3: TGCAGTGCTTTGACTAGCGCCTACAATGAGCAGTTCTTC. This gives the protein CSALTSAYNEQFF.

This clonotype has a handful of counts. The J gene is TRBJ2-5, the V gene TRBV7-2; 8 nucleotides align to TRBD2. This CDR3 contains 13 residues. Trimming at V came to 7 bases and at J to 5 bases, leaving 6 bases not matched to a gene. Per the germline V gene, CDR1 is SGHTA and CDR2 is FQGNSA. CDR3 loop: CASTTAGAETQYF. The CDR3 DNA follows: TGTGCCAGCACCACAGCGGGGGCTGAGACCCAGTACTTC.

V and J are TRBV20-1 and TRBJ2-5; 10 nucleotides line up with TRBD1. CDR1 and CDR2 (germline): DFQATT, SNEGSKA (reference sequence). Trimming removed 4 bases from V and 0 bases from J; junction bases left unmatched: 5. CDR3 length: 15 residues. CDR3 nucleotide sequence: TGCAGTGCTATTCCCGGGACAGGGGACCAAGAGACCCAGTACTTC. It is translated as CSAIPGTGDQETQYF.

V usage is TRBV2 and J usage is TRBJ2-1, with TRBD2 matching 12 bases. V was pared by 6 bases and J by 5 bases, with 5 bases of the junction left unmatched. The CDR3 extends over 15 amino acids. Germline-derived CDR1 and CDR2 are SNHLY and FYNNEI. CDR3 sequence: CASRPTSGGHNEQFF. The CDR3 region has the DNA TGTGCCAGCAGGCCCACTAGCGGGGGGCACAATGAGCAGTTCTTC.

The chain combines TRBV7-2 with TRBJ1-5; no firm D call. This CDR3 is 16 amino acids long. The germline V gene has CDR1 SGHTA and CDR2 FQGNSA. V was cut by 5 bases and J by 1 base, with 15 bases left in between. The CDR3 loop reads CASSPRTGGSNQPQHF. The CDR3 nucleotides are TGTGCCAGCAGCCCTCGAACGGGTGGGAGCAATCAGCCCCAGCATTTT.

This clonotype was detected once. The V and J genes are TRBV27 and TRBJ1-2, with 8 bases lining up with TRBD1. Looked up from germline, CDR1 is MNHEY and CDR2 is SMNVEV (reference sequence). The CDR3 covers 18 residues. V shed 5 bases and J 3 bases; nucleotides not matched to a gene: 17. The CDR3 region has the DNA TGTGCCAGCAGTAAAGGACAGGGCCATGCTGTAGTGGACTATGGCTACACCTTC. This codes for CASSKGQGHAVVDYGYTF.

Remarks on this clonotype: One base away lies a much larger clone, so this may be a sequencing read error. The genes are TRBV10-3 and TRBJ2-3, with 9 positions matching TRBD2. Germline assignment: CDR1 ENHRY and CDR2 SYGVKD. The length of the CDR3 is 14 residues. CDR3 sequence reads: CAIRSGRSTGTQYF. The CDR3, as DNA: TGTGCCATCAGGAGCGGGAGGTCCACAGGTACGCAGTATTTT.

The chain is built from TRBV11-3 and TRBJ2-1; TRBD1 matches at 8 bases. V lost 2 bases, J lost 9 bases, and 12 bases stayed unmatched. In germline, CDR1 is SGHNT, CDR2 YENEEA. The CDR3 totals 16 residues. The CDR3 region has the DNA TGTGCCAGCAGCTTATTTGGACAGGGTAGTTTCCGTGAGCAGTTCTTC. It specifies CASSLFGQGSFREQFF.

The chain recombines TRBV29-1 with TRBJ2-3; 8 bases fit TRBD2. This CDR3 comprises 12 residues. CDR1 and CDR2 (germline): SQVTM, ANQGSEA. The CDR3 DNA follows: TGCGGCGGAACCCTAGCGGGAGATACGCAGTATTTT. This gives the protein CGGTLAGDTQYF.

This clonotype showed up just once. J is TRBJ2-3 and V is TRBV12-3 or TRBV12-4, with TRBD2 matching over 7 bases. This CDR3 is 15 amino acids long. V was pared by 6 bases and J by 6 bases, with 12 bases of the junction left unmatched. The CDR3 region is CASSRLAFDRDTQYF. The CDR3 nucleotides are TGTGCCAGCAGCCGACTAGCATTTGATCGGGATACGCAGTATTTT.